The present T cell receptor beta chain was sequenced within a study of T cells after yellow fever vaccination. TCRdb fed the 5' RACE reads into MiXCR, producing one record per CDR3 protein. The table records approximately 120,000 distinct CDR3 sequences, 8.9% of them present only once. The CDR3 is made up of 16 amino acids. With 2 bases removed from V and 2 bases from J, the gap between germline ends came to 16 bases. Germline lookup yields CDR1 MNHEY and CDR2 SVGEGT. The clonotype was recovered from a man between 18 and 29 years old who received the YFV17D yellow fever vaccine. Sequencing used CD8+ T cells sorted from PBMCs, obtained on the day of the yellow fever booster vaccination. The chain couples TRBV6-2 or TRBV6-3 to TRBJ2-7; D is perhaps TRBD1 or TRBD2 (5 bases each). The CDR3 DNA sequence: TGTGCCAGCAGTTACGGACTCCGGGACCGGGCCTACGAGCAGTACTTC. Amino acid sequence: CASSYGLRDRAYEQYF.